Listed below are T cell receptor beta chains from one sample, sequenced in a study of long-term antiretroviral therapy in people with HIV. Libraries were prepared by immunoSEQ multiplex PCR; TCRdb keeps only in-frame clonotypes and omits some of them. The sample yields 25,000 to 35,000 clones, approximately 90% seen once. Here the sequenced sample was unsorted PBMCs, taken roughly 5 years before starting antiretroviral therapy. These receptors were collected from a man between 45 and 60 years old with HIV. The CDR3 runs from the conserved cysteine through the conserved F or W. The D gene is left open where the match is weak. Expanded clones get a size class; other rows say once, few or many, or leave the size out.

v_call	clone_size	d_call	j_call	cdr3_length	cdr3_aa	cdr3_nt
TRBV7-2	.	TRBD2	TRBJ2-5	16	CASSSGLAGGRETQYF	TGTGCCAGCAGCTCGGGACTAGCGGGGGGGCGAGAGACCCAGTACTTC
TRBV9	.	TRBD1	TRBJ2-5	17	CASSPRGSGQGGKTQYF	TGTGCCAGCAGCCCTAGGGGGTCGGGACAGGGTGGGAAGACCCAGTACTTC
TRBV5-1	.	.	TRBJ1-6	19	CASSLEGVGVDYYNSPLHF	TGCGCCAGCAGCTTGGAGGGTGTGGGGGTAGATTATTATAATTCACCCCTCCACTTT
TRBV11-3	.	TRBD2	TRBJ2-3	16	CASSFGTNSAADTQYF	TGTGCCAGCAGCTTTGGGACTAACTCGGCGGCAGATACGCAGTATTTT
TRBV7-3	.	TRBD1	TRBJ1-6	16	CASRDPGQGTNSPLHF	TGTGCCAGCAGGGACCCGGGACAGGGAACCAATTCACCCCTCCACTTT
TRBV11-2	.	TRBD2	TRBJ2-3	16	CASSLAASGGQDTQYF	TGTGCCAGCAGCTTAGCGGCTAGCGGGGGTCAGGATACGCAGTATTTT
TRBV7-6	.	.	TRBJ2-5	15	CASSLALSLQETQYF	TGTGCCAGCAGCTTAGCTCTTAGCCTACAAGAGACCCAGTACTTC
TRBV21-1	.	.	TRBJ2-5	17	CASRMRCGARGGETQYF	TGTGCCAGCAGGATGAGGTGCGGGGCTCGGGGGGGAGAGACCCAGTACTTC
TRBV2	.	.	TRBJ1-2	13	CASSLTGNYGYTF	TGTGCCAGCAGCCTTACAGGGAACTATGGCTACACCTTC
TRBV18	once	.	TRBJ2-1	15	CASSPPGGSYNEQFF	TGTGCCAGCTCACCACCGGGGGGCTCCTACAATGAGCAGTTCTTC
TRBV15	few	.	TRBJ1-6	14	CATSREPNPSPLHF	TGTGCCACCAGCAGAGAACCCAACCCTTCACCCCTCCACTTT
TRBV19	.	TRBD1	TRBJ2-7	14	CASSWDRSSYEQYF	TGTGCCAGTAGCTGGGACAGGAGCTCCTACGAGCAGTACTTC
TRBV28	.	.	TRBJ1-2	14	CASSLPFGGYGYTF	TGTGCCAGCAGTTTACCGTTCGGAGGCTATGGCTACACCTTC
TRBV29-1	once	TRBD1	TRBJ1-2	14	CSVVPGQGAGGYTF	TGCAGCGTTGTCCCGGGACAGGGGGCTGGCGGCTACACCTTC
TRBV6-5	.	.	TRBJ1-5	15	CASSTGPYSNQPQHF	TGTGCCAGCAGCACAGGACCGTATAGCAATCAGCCCCAGCATTTT
TRBV7-9	.	TRBD1	TRBJ1-5	17	CASSSGTGEGRNQPQHF	TGTGCCAGCAGCTCGGGGACAGGGGAGGGTAGGAATCAGCCCCAGCATTTT
TRBV9	.	TRBD1	TRBJ1-2	16	CASSDRRTGAAGGYTF	TGTGCCAGCAGCGACCGACGGACAGGGGCTGCGGGTGGCTACACCTTC
TRBV4-2	.	TRBD1	TRBJ1-2	13	CASSHPGQGGYTF	TGTGCCAGCAGCCATCCGGGACAGGGCGGCTACACCTTC
TRBV7-9	.	.	TRBJ1-1	12	CASSLFGSEAFF	TGTGCCAGCAGCTTATTTGGTTCTGAAGCTTTCTTT
TRBV2	.	.	TRBJ2-1	11	CASRLRDEQFF	TGTGCCAGCCGTCTTCGCGATGAGCAGTTCTTC
TRBV10-3	.	TRBD1	TRBJ1-1	14	CAISDPRTGNEAFF	TGTGCCATCAGTGACCCGCGGACAGGGAATGAAGCTTTCTTT
TRBV28	.	TRBD1	TRBJ1-1	15	CASSWGTGSVTEAFF	TGTGCCAGCAGTTGGGGGACAGGGTCGGTCACTGAAGCTTTCTTT
TRBV6-6	.	TRBD2	TRBJ2-5	16	CASSYVTSGRGETQYF	TGTGCCAGCAGTTACGTGACTAGCGGGAGAGGAGAGACCCAGTACTTC
TRBV14	.	.	TRBJ2-7	15	CASSLPGTLNYEQYF	TGTGCCAGCAGCTTGCCCGGGACACTTAACTACGAGCAGTACTTC
TRBV4-1	.	.	TRBJ1-6	18	CASSQEEGWSSYNSPLHF	TGCGCCAGCAGCCAAGAAGAGGGTTGGAGCTCCTATAATTCACCCCTCCACTTT
TRBV7-9	.	TRBD1	TRBJ1-2	16	CASSSLRDRPNYGYTF	TGTGCCAGCAGCTCCCTCCGGGACAGGCCTAACTATGGCTACACCTTC
TRBV5-1	.	TRBD1	TRBJ1-1	13	CASRGQPQTEAFF	TGCGCCAGCAGGGGACAGCCTCAGACTGAAGCTTTCTTT
TRBV5-1	few	TRBD1	TRBJ2-5	15	CASSLGQGGQETQYF	TGCGCCAGCAGCTTGGGACAGGGGGGCCAAGAGACCCAGTACTTC
TRBV5-1	.	.	TRBJ1-3	14	CASSLGAVGNTIYF	TGCGCCAGCAGCTTGGGGGCAGTTGGAAACACCATATATTTT
TRBV15	.	.	TRBJ1-2	16	CATSRHPDGGVHLSTF	TGTGCCACCAGCAGGCACCCCGACGGGGGAGTCCACCTGTCCACCTTC
TRBV7-9	.	.	TRBJ2-1	12	CASSFYRNEQFF	TGTGCCAGCAGCTTTTACAGGAATGAGCAGTTCTTC
TRBV5-1	.	TRBD2	TRBJ2-1	15	CASSRLAGGVNEQFF	TGCGCCAGCAGCCGACTAGCGGGGGGGGTCAATGAGCAGTTCTTC
TRBV6-1	.	TRBD2	TRBJ2-3	14	CASTLGGNTDTQYF	TGTGCCAGCACATTGGGGGGGAACACAGATACGCAGTATTTT
TRBV7-6	.	TRBD2	TRBJ2-3	16	CASSLFGLAGGDTQYF	TGTGCCAGCAGCTTGTTTGGGCTAGCGGGAGGTGATACGCAGTATTTT
TRBV6-1	.	TRBD2	TRBJ2-3	15	CASSETSATKDTQYF	TGTGCCAGCAGTGAGACTAGCGCGACTAAAGATACGCAGTATTTT
TRBV9	.	TRBD1	TRBJ1-2	14	CASSVVTGAIGYTF	TGTGCCAGCAGCGTCGTGACAGGGGCAATTGGCTACACCTTC
TRBV6-5	.	.	TRBJ2-5	13	CASTDVGPETQYF	TGTGCCAGCACCGACGTAGGGCCGGAGACCCAGTACTTC
TRBV13	.	.	TRBJ2-3	16	CASRPHPATSTDTQYF	TGTGCCAGCAGACCTCATCCGGCAACTAGCACAGATACGCAGTATTTT